This is a list of T cell receptor beta chains from one sample in a study of shared clonotypes between healthy human individuals. The repertoire was sequenced with immunoSEQ multiplex PCR; TCRdb's copy has only in-frame clones and lacks some. The table lists about 230,000 clones, approximately 70% of them singletons, with over 8.5% in the top ten. The sequencing input was memory CD4+ T cells sorted from blood. These receptors were collected from a man aged 25-45 years in good health. Each CDR3 is given with its conserved first and last residue. D genes are given only for firm matches. Only part of the rows carry a size: once, few, many, or a class if the clone is expanded.

v_gene	abundance	d_gene	j_gene	CDR3aa	CDR3nt
TRBV7-2	.	TRBD2	TRBJ2-1	CASSPLAGGHRWEQFF	TGTGCCAGCAGCCCGCTAGCGGGAGGCCATAGGTGGGAGCAGTTCTTC
TRBV4-1	many	.	TRBJ1-3	CASSQDHFAASGNTIYF	TGCGCCAGCAGCCAAGATCATTTTGCGGCCTCTGGAAACACCATATATTTT
TRBV5-1	.	.	TRBJ2-7	CASSPLGPTLGEQYF	TGCGCCAGCAGCCCATTGGGTCCTACTCTGGGGGAGCAGTACTTC
TRBV5-1	.	.	TRBJ2-1	CASHPGVWNEQFF	TGCGCCAGCCATCCGGGAGTTTGGAATGAGCAGTTCTTC
TRBV27	.	TRBD2	TRBJ2-3	CASRRLAGDAVDTQYF	TGTGCCAGCAGACGACTAGCGGGAGATGCCGTGGATACGCAGTATTTT
TRBV28	.	TRBD2	TRBJ2-7	CASIGTSGRDEQYF	TGTGCCAGCATAGGGACTAGCGGGAGGGACGAGCAGTACTTC
TRBV4-1	few	.	TRBJ2-2	CASSQEGTGNTGELFF	TGCGCCAGCAGCCAAGAAGGAACAGGGAACACCGGGGAGCTGTTTTTT
TRBV28	.	TRBD2	TRBJ2-7	CATQLAGPYEQYF	TGTGCCACCCAACTAGCGGGACCGTACGAGCAGTACTTC
TRBV9	.	.	TRBJ2-1	CASSVAWGRGPYNEQFF	TGTGCCAGCAGCGTAGCCTGGGGGAGGGGGCCGTATAATGAGCAGTTCTTC
TRBV7-9	.	.	TRBJ1-2	CASSLYAGTNYGYTF	TGTGCCAGCAGCTTATACGCCGGAACTAACTATGGCTACACCTTC
TRBV18	.	.	TRBJ2-5	CASSPTGKTGETQYF	TGTGCCAGCTCACCAACTGGCAAAACAGGGGAGACCCAGTACTTC
TRBV10-3	.	TRBD1	TRBJ2-1	CAISESGTGNHEQFF	TGTGCCATCAGTGAGTCTGGGACAGGGAATCATGAGCAGTTCTTC
TRBV2	many	.	TRBJ1-2	CASSDTSDSGYTF	TGTGCCAGCAGCGATACATCGGACAGTGGCTACACCTTC
TRBV11-2	.	.	TRBJ2-7	CASSLDRRVSYEQYF	TGTGCCAGCAGCTTAGATAGGAGGGTCTCCTACGAGCAGTACTTC
TRBV29-1	few	.	TRBJ2-5	CSVETEKETQYF	TGCAGCGTTGAAACGGAAAAAGAGACCCAGTACTTC
TRBV12-5	few	.	TRBJ1-5	CASGLVLEGPQPQHF	TGTGCTAGTGGTTTGGTGCTCGAGGGGCCTCAGCCCCAGCATTTT
TRBV5-1	.	TRBD1	TRBJ2-7	CASSLDPIGTGSIYEQYF	TGCGCCAGCAGCTTGGACCCGATAGGGACAGGATCCATCTACGAGCAGTACTTC
TRBV9	.	TRBD2	TRBJ2-7	CASSVEAGAPYEQYF	TGTGCCAGCAGCGTAGAGGCGGGAGCGCCCTACGAGCAGTACTTC
TRBV7-9	.	TRBD1	TRBJ1-2	CASREGAMNYGYTF	TGTGCCAGCAGGGAGGGGGCTATGAACTATGGCTACACCTTC
TRBV18	few	.	TRBJ2-7	CASSTGPYEQYF	TGTGCCAGCTCCACGGGACCCTACGAGCAGTACTTC
TRBV2	.	.	TRBJ2-5	CASSEEQGGGKETQYF	TGTGCCAGCAGTGAAGAGCAGGGTGGAGGGAAAGAGACCCAGTACTTC
TRBV27	.	.	TRBJ2-1	CASRIWGEDEQFF	TGTGCCAGCAGGATTTGGGGGGAGGATGAGCAGTTCTTC
TRBV2	.	.	TRBJ1-5	CASSIQQTGNQPQHF	TGTGCCAGCAGTATACAGCAAACAGGCAATCAGCCCCAGCATTTT
TRBV19	.	TRBD1	TRBJ1-1	CASSIRTGGRGTEAFF	TGTGCCAGTAGTATCAGGACAGGGGGTCGGGGCACTGAAGCTTTCTTT
TRBV2	many	TRBD1	TRBJ1-3	CASKSRQGNSRSGNTIYF	TGTGCCAGCAAATCGCGACAGGGCAATTCCCGCTCTGGAAACACCATATATTTT